The present entry profiles one TCR beta chain with its context. The CDR3 contains 15 residues. Germline CDR1 is SGHKS and CDR2 is YYEKEE (reference sequence). Trimming took 2 bases from V and 0 from J; bases not matched to a gene: 5. TCRdb's table, derived via immunoSEQ multiplex PCR, lists solely in-frame clones and lacks some. The sample comprises about 50,000 clones, 94% of which are singletons, and roughly 0.33% rests with the top ten. The sample is drawn from a study of T cell changes during pregnancy in multiple sclerosis. The chain has TRBV5-5 and TRBJ2-7; 7 bases line up with TRBD2. This TCR derives from a female donor with multiple sclerosis, enrolled in a pregnancy study. The sequencing here drew on CD4+ T cells from peripheral blood mononuclear cells, taken in the third trimester of pregnancy. The CDR3 here is CASSFFLAVSYEQYF. CDR3 nucleotides: TGTGCCAGCAGCTTTTTCCTAGCGGTCTCCTACGAGCAGTACTTC.